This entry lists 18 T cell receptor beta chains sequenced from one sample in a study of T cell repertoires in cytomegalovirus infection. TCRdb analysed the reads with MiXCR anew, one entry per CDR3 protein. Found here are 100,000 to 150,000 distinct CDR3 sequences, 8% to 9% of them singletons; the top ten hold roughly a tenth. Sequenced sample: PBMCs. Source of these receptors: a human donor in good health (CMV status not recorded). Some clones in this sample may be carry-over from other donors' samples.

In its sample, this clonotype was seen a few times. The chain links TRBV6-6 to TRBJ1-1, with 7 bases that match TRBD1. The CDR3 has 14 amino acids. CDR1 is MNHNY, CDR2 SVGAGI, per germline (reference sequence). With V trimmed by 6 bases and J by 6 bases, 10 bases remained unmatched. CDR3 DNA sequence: TGTGCCAGCAGGCGCACTCAGGGGGAACCTGAAGCTTTCTTT. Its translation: CASRRTQGEPEAFF.

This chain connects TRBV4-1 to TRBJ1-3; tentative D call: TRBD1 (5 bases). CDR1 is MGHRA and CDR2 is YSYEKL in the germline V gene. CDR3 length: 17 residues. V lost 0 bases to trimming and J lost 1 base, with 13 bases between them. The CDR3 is CASSQDPQGWSGNTIYF. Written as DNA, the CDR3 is TGCGCCAGCAGCCAAGACCCTCAGGGATGGTCTGGAAACACCATATATTTT.

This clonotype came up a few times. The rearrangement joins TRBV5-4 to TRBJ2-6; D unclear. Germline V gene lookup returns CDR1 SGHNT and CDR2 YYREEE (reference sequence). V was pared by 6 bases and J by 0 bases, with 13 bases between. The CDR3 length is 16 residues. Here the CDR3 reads CASTPWGRSGANVLTF. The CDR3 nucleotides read TGTGCCAGCACCCCCTGGGGTCGCTCTGGGGCCAACGTCCTGACTTTC.

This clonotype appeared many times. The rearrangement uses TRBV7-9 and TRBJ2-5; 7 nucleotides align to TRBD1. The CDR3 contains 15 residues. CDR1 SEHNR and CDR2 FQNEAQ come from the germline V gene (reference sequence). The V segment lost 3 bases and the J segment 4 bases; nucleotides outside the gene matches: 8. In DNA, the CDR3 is TGTGCCAGCAGCTTGAAGACAGGGACGGGAGAGACCCAGTACTTC. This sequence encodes CASSLKTGTGETQYF.

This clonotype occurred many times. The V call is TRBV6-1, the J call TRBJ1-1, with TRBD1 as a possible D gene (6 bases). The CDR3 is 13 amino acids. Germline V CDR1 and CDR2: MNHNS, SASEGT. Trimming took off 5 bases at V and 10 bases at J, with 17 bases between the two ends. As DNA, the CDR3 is TGTGCCAGCAGTCCGCAGGGGTGGCCTGGAGCTTTCTTT. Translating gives CASSPQGWPGAFF.

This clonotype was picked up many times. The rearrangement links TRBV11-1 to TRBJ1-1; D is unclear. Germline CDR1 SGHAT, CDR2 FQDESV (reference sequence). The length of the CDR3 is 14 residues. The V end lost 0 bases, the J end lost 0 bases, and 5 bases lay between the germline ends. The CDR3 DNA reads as TGTGCCAGCAGCTTAGCGCCTGTGAACACTGAAGCTTTCTTT. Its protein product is CASSLAPVNTEAFF.

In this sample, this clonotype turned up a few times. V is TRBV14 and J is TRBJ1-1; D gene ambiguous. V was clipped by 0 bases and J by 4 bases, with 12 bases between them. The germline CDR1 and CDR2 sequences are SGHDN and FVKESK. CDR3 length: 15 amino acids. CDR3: CASSQDIALPTEAFF. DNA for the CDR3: TGTGCCAGCAGCCAAGATATAGCCCTCCCCACTGAAGCTTTCTTT. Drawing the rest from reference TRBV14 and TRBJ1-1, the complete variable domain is EAGVTQFPSHSVIEKGQTVTLRCDPISGHDNLYWYRRVMGKEIKFLLHFVKESKQDESGMPNNRFLAERTGGTYSTLKVQPAELEDSGVYFCASSQDIALPTEAFFGQGTRLTVV.

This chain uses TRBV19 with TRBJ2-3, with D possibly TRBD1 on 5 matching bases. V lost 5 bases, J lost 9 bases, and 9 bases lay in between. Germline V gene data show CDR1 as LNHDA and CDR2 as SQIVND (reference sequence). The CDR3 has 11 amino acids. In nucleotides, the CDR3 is TGTGCCAGTAGTGGAGACAGCACGCAGTATTTT. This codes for CASSGDSTQYF.

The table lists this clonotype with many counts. The CDR3: CASSQTGTPSWELFF. As DNA, the CDR3 is TGTGCCAGCAGCCAAACCGGGACACCGTCTTGGGAACTGTTTTTT. The genes are TRBV12-3 or TRBV12-4 and TRBJ1-4; perhaps TRBD1 as D (6 bases). The germline V and J ends were trimmed by 6 bases and 12 bases, with 23 bases remaining between them. The CDR3 is made up of 15 amino acids.

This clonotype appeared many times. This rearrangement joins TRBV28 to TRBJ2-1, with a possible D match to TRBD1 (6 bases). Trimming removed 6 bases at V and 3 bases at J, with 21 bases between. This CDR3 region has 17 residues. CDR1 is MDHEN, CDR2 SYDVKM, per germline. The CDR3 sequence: CASRHSEGELLYNEQFF. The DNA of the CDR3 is TGTGCCAGCAGACACAGCGAGGGGGAGTTACTCTACAATGAGCAGTTCTTC. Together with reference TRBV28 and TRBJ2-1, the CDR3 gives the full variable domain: DVKVTQSSRYLVKRTGEKVFLECVQDMDHENMFWYRQDPGLGLRLIYFSYDVKMKEKGDIPEGYSVSREKKERFSLILESASTNQTSMYLCASRHSEGELLYNEQFFGPGTRLTVL.

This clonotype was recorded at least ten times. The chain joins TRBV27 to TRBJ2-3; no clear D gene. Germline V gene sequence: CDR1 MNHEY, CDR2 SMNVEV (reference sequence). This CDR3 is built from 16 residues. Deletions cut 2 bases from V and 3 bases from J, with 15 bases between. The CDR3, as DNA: TGTGCCAGCAGTTTACCCACGACCCTTGGTACAGATACGCAGTATTTT. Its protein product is CASSLPTTLGTDTQYF.

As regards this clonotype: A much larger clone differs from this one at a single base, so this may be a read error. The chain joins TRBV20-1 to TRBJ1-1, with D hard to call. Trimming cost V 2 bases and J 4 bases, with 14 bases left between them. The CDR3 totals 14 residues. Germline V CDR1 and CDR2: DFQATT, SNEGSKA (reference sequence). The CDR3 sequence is CSARNRLKGTEAFF. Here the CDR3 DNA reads TGCAGTGCTAGAAATCGACTAAAGGGCACTGAAGCTTTCTTT.

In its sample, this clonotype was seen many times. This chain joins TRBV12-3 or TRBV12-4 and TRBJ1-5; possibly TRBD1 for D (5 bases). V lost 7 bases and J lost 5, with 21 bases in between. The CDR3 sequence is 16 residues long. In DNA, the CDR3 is TGTGCCAGCAACGTGGGCTGGGACGGCCTGGATCAGCCCCAGCATTTT. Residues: CASNVGWDGLDQPQHF.

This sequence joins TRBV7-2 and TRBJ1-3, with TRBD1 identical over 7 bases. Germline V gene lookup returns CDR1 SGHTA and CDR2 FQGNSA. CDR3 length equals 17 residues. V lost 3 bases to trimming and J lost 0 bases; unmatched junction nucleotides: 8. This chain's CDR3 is CASSLGPGQISGNTIYF. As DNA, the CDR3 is TGTGCCAGCAGCTTGGGTCCGGGACAGATCTCTGGAAACACCATATATTTT. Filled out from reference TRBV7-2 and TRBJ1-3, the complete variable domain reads GAGVSQSPSNKVTEKGKDVELRCDPISGHTALYWYRQSLGQGLEFLIYFQGNSAPDKSGLPSDRFSAERTGGSVSTLTIQRTQQEDSAVYLCASSLGPGQISGNTIYFGEGSWLTVV.

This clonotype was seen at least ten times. Here the CDR3 DNA reads TGTGCCAGCAGCCCACCGGGACCTGACACTGAAGCTTTCTTT. Residues: CASSPPGPDTEAFF. This chain uses TRBV7-9 with TRBJ1-1, with D possibly TRBD1 on 5 matching bases. Per the germline V gene, CDR1 is SEHNR and CDR2 is FQNEAQ (reference sequence). V was pared by 5 bases and J by 3 bases, with 13 bases between. The CDR3 is made up of 14 amino acids.

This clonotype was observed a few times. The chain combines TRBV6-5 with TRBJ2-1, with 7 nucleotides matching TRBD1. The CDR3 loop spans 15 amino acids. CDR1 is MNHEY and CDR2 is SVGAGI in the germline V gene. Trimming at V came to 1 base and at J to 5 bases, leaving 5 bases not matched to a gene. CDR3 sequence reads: CASSYFPTGNNEQFF. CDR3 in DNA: TGTGCCAGCAGTTACTTCCCGACAGGGAACAATGAGCAGTTCTTC.

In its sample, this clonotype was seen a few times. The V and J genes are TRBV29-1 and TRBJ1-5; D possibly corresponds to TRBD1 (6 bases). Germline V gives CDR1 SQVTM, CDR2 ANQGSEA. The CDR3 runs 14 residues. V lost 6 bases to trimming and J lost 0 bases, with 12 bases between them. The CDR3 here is CSVVQGNSNQPQHF. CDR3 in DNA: TGCAGCGTAGTACAGGGAAATAGCAATCAGCCCCAGCATTTT.

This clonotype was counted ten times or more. CDR3 coding DNA: TGTGCCAGTAGTTCTCCGGGAGGTCGGAATGAAAAACTGTTTTTT. This codes for CASSSPGGRNEKLFF. The chain carries TRBV19 and TRBJ1-4, with D unclear. Germline assignment: CDR1 LNHDA and CDR2 SQIVND (reference sequence). Trimming cost V 5 bases and J 5 bases, with 15 bases left between them. The CDR3 has 15 amino acids.